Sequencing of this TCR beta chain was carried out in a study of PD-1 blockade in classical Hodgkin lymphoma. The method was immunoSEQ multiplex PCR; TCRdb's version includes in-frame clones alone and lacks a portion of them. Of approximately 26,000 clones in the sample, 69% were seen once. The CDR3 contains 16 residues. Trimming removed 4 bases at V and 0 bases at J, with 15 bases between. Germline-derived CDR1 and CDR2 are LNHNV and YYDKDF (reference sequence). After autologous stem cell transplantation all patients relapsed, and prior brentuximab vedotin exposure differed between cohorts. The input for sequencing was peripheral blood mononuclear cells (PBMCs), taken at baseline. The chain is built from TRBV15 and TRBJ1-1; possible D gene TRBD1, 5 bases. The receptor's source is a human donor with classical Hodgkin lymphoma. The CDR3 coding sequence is TGTGCCACCAGCATTGGGACGGACCTTATGAACACTGAAGCTTTCTTT. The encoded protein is CATSIGTDLMNTEAFF.